The T cell receptor (beta chain) under discussion was sequenced for a study of control samples from healthy donors and cancer patients. V was clipped by 6 bases and J by 6 bases, with 12 bases between them. The CDR3 runs to 13 residues. Germline CDR1 and CDR2: LNHDA and SQIVND (reference sequence). Clones were read by immunoSEQ multiplex PCR, and TCRdb kept only the in-frame ones, dropping some. Of over 110,000 clones in the sample, roughly nine tenths were seen once. Sequencing input: blood. The receptor was derived from a woman in her 30s in good health. This chain connects TRBV19 to TRBJ1-5; the D gene is possibly TRBD1 (6 bases). The CDR3 spells CASRGAQSQPQHF. The CDR3 region has the DNA TGTGCCAGTAGGGGGGCGCAGTCTCAGCCCCAGCATTTT.